The rows below give T cell receptor beta chains drawn from one sample of a study of T cells in localized non-small cell lung cancer. Method: immunoSEQ multiplex PCR; TCRdb's copy keeps in-frame clones and lacks some. The sample lists some 22,000 clones, roughly 90% occurring once. Sequenced material: PBMCs, taken before any cancer treatment. The receptors here all came from a man aged 35-75 years with stage II lung adenocarcinoma. The CDR3 runs from the conserved cysteine through the conserved F or W.

>TRBJ2-2|TRBV18
CASSPFEGSNTGELFF
>TRBJ1-2|TRBV29-1
CSVRPGQNYGYTF
>TRBJ2-5|TRBV30
CAWSGSPGETQYF
>TRBJ2-2|TRBV27
CASRPGPRAGELFF
>TRBJ2-1|TRBV18
CASSRGGPYNEQFF
>TRBJ2-7|TRBV7-3
CASSPGPTGEQYF
>TRBJ1-5|TRBV18
CASSTQKEQPQHF
>TRBJ1-1|TRBV9
CASSVGEHRAGAEAFF
>TRBJ1-4|TRBV19
CASSVLGPTNEKLFF
>TRBJ2-1|TRBV5-1
CASSLGAGWNNEQFF